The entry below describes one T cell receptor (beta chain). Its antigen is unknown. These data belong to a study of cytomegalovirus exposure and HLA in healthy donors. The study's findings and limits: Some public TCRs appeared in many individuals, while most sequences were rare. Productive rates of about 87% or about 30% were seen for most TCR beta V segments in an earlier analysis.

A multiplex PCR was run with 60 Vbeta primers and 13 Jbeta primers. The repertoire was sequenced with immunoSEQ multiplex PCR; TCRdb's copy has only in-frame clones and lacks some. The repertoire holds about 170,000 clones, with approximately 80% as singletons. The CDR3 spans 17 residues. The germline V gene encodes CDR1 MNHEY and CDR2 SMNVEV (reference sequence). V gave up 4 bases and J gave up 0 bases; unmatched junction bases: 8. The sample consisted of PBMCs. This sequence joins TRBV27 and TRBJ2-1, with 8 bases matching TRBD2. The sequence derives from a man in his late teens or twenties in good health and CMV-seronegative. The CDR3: CASSSGGGPSSYNEQFF. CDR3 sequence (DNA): TGTGCCAGCAGTTCGGGCGGGGGGCCTAGCTCCTACAATGAGCAGTTCTTC.